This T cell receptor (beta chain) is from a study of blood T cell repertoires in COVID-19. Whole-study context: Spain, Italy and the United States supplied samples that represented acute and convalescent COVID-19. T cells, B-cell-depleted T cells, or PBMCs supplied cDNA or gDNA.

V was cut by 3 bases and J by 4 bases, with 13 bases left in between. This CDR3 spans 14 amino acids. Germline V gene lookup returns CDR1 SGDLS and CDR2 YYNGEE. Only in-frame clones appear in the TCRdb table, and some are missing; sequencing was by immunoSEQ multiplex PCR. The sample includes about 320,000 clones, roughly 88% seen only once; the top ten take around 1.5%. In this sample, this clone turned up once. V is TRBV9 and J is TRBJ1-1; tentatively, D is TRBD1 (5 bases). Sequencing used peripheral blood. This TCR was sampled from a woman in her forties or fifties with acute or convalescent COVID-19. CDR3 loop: CASSAIGGGTEAFF. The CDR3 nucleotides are TGTGCCAGCAGCGCCATCGGGGGGGGCACTGAAGCTTTCTTT.